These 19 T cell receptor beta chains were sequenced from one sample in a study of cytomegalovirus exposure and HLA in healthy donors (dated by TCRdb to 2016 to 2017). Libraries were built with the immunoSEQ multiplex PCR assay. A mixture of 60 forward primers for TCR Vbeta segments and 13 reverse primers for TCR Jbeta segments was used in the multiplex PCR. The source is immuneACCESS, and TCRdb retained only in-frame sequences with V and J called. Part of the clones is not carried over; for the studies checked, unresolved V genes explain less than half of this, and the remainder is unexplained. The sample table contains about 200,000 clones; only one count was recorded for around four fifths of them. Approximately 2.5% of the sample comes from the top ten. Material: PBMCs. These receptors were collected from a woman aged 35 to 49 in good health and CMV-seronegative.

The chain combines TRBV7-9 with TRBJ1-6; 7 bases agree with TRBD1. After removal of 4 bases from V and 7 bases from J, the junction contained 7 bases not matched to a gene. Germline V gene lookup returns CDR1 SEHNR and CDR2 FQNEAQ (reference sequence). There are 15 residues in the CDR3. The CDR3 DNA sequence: TGTGCCAGCAGCTCGCGACAGGGAAGCAATTCACCCCTCCACTTT. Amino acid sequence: CASSSRQGSNSPLHF.

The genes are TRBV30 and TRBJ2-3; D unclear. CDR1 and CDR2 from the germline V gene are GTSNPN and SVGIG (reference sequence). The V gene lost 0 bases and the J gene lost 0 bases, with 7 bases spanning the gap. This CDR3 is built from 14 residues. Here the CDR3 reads CAWSVGLSTDTQYF. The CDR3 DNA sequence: TGTGCCTGGAGTGTCGGTCTTAGCACAGATACGCAGTATTTT.

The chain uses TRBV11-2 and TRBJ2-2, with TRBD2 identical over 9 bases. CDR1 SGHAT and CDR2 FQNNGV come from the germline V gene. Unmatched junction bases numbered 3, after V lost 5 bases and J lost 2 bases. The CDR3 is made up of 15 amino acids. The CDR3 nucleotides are TGTGCCAGCAGCCCGACTAGCGGTAACACCGGGGAGCTGTTTTTT. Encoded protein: CASSPTSGNTGELFF. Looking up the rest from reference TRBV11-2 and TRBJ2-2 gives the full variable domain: EAGVAQSPRYKIIEKRQSVAFWCNPISGHATLYWYQQILGQGPKLLIQFQNNGVVDDSQLPKDRFSAERLKGVDSTLKIQPAKLEDSAVYLCASSPTSGNTGELFFGEGSRLTVL.

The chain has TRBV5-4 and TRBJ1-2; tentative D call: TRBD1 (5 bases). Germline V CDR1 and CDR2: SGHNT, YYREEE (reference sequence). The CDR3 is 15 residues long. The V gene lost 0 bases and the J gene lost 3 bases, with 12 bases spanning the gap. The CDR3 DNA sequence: TGTGCCAGCAGCTTGGGTCCAGGGATAGACTATGGCTACACCTTC. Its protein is CASSLGPGIDYGYTF.

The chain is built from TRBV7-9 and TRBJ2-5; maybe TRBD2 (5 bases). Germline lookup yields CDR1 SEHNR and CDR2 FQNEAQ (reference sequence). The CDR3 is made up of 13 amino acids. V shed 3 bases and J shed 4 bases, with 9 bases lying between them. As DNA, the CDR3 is TGTGCCAGCAGCTTGCGGGTTTTAGAGACCCAGTACTTC. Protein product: CASSLRVLETQYF.

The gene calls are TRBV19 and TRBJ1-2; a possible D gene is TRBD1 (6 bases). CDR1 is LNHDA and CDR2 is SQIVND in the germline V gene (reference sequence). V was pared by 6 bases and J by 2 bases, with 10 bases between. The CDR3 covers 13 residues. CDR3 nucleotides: TGTGCCAGTAGACCTGACAGGAACTATGGCTACACCTTC. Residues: CASRPDRNYGYTF.

CDR3 in DNA: TGTGCCAGCTCGCCGGGGGAGGAGACCCAGTACTTC. As protein: CASSPGEETQYF. The V call is TRBV18, the J call TRBJ2-5; D is possibly TRBD2 (6 bases). The CDR3 runs to 12 residues. The ends were cut back, 6 bases at V and 5 bases at J, with 10 bases in the middle. Germline V gives CDR1 KGHSH, CDR2 LQKENI.

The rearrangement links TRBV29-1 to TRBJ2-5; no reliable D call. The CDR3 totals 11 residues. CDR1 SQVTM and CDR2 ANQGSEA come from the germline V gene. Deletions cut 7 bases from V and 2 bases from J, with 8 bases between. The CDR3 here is CSGARQETQYF. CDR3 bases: TGCAGCGGGGCTCGGCAAGAGACCCAGTACTTC.

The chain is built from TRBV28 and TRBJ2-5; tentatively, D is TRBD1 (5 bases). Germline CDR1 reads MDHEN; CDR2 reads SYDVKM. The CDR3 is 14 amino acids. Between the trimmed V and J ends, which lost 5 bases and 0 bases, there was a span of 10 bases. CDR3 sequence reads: CASSLQAYQETQYF. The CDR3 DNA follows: TGTGCCAGCAGTCTACAGGCGTACCAAGAGACCCAGTACTTC.

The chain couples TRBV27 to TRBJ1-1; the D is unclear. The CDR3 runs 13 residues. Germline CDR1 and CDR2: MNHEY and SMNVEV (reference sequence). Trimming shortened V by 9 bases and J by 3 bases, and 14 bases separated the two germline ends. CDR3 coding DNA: TGTGCCAGTCAGGAATCGGACTACACTGAAGCTTTCTTT. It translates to CASQESDYTEAFF.

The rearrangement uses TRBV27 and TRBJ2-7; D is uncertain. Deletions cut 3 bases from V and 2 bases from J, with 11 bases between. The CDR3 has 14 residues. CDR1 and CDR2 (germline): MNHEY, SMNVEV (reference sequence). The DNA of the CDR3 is TGTGCCAGCAGTTTCCACTCAGGAACCTACGAGCAGTACTTC. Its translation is CASSFHSGTYEQYF.

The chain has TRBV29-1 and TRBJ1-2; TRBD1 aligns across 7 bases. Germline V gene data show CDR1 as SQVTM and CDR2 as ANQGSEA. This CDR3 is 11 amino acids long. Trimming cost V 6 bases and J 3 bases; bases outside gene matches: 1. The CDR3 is CSVGQDYGYTF. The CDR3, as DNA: TGCAGCGTCGGACAGGACTATGGCTACACCTTC.

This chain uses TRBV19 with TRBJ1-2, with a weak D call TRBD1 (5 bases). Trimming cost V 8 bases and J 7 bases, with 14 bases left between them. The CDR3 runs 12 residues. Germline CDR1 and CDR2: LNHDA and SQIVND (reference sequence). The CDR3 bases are TGTGCCAGTTCCCAGGGTTTCGCTGGCTACACCTTC. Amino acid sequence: CASSQGFAGYTF.

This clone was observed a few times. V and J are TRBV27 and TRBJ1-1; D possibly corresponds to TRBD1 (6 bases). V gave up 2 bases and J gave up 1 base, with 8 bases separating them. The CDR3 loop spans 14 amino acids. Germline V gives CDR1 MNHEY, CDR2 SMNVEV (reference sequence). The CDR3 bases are TGTGCCAGCAGTTTAGGGGGGGCGAACACTGAAGCTTTCTTT. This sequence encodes CASSLGGANTEAFF.

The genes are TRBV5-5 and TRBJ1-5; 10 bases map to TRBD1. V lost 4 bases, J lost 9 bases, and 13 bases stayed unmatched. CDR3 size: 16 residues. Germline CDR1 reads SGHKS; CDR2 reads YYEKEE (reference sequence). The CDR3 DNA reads TGTGCCAGCAGCGAGGGGACAGGGGTGGGGAATTGGCCCCAGCATTTT. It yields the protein CASSEGTGVGNWPQHF.

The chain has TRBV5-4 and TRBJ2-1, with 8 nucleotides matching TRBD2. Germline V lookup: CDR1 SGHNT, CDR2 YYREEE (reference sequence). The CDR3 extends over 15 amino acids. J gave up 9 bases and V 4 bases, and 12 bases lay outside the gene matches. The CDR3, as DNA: TGTGCCAGCAGCGGGCCGGGAGGGAAGGGGGGTGAGCAGTTCTTC. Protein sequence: CASSGPGGKGGEQFF.

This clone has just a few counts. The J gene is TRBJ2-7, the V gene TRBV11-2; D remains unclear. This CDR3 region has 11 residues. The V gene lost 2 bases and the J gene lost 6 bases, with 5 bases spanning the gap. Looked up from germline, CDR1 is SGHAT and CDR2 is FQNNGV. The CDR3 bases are TGTGCCAGCAGCTTATGGGCCGAGCAGTACTTC. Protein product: CASSLWAEQYF.

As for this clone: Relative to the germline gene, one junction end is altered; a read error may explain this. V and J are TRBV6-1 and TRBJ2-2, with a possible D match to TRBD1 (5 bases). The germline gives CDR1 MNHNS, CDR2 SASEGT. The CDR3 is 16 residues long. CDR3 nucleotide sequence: TGTGCCAGCAGAGAAGCACCAGGAGAAGGGGCCGGGGAGCTGTTTTTT. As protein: CASREAPGEGAGELFF.

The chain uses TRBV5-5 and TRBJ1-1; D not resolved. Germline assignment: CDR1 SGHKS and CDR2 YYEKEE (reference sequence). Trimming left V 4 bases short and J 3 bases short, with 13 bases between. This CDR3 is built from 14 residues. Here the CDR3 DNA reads TGTGCCAGCAGCCTCGACAACAGCTACACTGAAGCTTTCTTT. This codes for CASSLDNSYTEAFF. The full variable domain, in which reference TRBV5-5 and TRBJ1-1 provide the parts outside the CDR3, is DAGVTQSPTHLIKTRGQQVTLRCSPISGHKSVSWYQQVLGQGPQFIFQYYEKEERGRGNFPDRFSARQFPNYSSELNVNALLLGDSALYLCASSLDNSYTEAFFGQGTRLTVV.